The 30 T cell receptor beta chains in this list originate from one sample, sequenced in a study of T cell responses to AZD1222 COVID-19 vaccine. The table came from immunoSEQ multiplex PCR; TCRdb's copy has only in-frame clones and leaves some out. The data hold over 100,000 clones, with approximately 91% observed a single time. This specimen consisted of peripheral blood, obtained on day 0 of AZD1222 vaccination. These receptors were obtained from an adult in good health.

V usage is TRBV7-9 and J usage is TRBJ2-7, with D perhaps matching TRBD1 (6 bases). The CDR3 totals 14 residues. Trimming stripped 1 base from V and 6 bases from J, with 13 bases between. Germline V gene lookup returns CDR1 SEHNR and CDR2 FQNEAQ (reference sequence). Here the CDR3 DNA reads TGTGCCAGCAGCTTAGAGGGTGGGACAATCGAGCAGTACTTC. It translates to CASSLEGGTIEQYF. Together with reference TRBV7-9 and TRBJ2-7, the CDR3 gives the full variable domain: DTGVSQNPRHKITKRGQNVTFRCDPISEHNRLYWYRQTLGQGPEFLTYFQNEAQLEKSRLLSDRFSAERPKGSFSTLEIQRTEQGDSAMYLCASSLEGGTIEQYFGPGTRLTVT.

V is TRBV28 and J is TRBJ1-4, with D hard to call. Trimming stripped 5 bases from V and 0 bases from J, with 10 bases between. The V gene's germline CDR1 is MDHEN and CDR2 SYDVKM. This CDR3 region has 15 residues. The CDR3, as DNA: TGTGCCAGCAGTCTGGGCCAGGCAACTAATGAAAAACTGTTTTTT. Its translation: CASSLGQATNEKLFF.

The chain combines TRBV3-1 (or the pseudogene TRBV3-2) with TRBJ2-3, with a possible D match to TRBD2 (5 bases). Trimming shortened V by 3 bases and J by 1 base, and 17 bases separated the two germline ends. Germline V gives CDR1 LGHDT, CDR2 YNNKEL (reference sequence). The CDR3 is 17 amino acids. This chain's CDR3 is CASSQRPGSGGTDTQYF. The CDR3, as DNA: TGTGCCAGCAGCCAGCGGCCGGGGAGCGGAGGCACAGATACGCAGTATTTT.

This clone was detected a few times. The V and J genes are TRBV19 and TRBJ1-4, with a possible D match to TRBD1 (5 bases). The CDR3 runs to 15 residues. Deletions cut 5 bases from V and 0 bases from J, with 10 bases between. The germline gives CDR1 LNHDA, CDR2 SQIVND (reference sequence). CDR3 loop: CASSAGMATNEKLFF. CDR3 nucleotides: TGTGCCAGTAGTGCAGGGATGGCAACTAATGAAAAACTGTTTTTT.

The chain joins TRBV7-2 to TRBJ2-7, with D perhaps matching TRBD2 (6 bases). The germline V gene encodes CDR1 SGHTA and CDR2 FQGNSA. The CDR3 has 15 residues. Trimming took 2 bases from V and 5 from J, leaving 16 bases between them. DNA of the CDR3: TGTGCCAGCAGCTTAACGGCGGTAGCGGCTCACGAGCAGTACTTC. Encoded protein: CASSLTAVAAHEQYF.

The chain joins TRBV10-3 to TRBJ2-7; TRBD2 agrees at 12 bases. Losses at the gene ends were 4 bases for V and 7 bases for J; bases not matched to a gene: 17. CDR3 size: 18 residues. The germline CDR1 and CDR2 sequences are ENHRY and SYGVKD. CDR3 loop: CAISGIPSSSGGADEQYF. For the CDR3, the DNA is TGTGCCATCAGTGGGATTCCGAGCTCTAGCGGGGGGGCAGATGAGCAGTACTTC.

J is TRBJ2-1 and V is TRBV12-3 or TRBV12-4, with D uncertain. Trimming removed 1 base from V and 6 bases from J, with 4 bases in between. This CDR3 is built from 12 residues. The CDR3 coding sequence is TGTGCCAGCAGTTTAGGTCTCAATGAGCAGTTCTTC. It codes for CASSLGLNEQFF.

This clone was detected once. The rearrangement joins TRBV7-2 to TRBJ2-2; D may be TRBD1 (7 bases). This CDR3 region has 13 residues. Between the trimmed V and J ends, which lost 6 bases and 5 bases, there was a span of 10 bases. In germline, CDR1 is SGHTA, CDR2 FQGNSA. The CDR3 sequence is CASSQGGTGELFF. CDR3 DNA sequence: TGTGCCAGCAGTCAGGGGGGAACCGGGGAGCTGTTTTTT.

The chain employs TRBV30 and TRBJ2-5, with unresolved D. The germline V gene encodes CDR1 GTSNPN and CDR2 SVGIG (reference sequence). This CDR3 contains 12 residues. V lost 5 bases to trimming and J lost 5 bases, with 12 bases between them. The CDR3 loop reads CAWAIQLETQYF. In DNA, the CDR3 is TGTGCCTGGGCAATTCAGTTGGAGACCCAGTACTTC.

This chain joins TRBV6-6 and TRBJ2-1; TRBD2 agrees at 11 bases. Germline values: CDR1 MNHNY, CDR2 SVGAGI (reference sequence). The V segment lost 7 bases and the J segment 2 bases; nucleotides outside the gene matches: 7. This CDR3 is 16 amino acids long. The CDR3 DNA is TGTGCCAGCACCCTTAGCGGGGGGGGGACCTACAATGAGCAGTTCTTC. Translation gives CASTLSGGGTYNEQFF.

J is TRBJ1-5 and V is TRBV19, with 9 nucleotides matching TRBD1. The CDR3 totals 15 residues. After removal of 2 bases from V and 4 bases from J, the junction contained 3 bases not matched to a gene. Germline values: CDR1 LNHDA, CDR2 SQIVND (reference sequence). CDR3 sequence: CASSITGTGNQPQHF. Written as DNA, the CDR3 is TGTGCCAGTAGTATAACCGGGACAGGGAATCAGCCCCAGCATTTT.

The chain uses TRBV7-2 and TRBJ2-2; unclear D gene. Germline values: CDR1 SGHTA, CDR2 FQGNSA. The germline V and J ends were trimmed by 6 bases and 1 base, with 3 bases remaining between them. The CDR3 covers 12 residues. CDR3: CASRLNTGELFF. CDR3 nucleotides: TGTGCCAGCAGATTGAACACCGGGGAGCTGTTTTTT.

CDR3 protein: CASSGELSSYNEQFF. DNA of the CDR3: TGCGCCAGCTCAGGGGAGTTAAGCTCCTACAATGAGCAGTTCTTC. The chain couples TRBV10-1 to TRBJ2-1; D perhaps matches TRBD1 (6 bases). The V end lost 8 bases, the J end lost 0 bases, and 14 bases lay between the germline ends. The germline gives CDR1 WNHNN, CDR2 SYGVQD (reference sequence). This CDR3 comprises 15 residues.

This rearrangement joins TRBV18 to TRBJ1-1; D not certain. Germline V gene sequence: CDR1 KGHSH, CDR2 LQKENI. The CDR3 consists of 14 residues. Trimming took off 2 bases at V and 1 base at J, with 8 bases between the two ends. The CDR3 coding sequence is TGTGCCAGCTCACCAGGTCGGCAGAACACTGAAGCTTTCTTT. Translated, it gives CASSPGRQNTEAFF. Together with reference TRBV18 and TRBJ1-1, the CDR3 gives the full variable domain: NAGVMQNPRHLVRRRGQEARLRCSPMKGHSHVYWYRQLPEEGLKFMVYLQKENIIDESGMPKERFSAEFPKEGPSILRIQQVVRGDSAAYFCASSPGRQNTEAFFGQGTRLTVV.

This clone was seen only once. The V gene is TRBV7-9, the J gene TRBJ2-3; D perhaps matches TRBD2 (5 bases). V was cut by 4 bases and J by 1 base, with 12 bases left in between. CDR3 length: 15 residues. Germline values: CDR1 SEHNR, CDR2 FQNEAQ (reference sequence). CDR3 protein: CASSSLAKGTDTQYF. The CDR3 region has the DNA TGTGCCAGCAGCTCGTTAGCGAAAGGCACAGATACGCAGTATTTT.

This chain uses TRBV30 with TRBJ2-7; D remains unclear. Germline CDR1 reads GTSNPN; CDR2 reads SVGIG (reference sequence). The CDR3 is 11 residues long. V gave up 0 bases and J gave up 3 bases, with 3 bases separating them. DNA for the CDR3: TGTGCCTGGAGTGTACTCTACGAGCAGTACTTC. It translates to CAWSVLYEQYF.

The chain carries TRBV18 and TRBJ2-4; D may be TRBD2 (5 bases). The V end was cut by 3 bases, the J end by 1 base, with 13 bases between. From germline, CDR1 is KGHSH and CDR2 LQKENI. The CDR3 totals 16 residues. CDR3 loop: CASSPGVYRAKNIQYF. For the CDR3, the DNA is TGTGCCAGCTCACCCGGGGTATATCGGGCCAAAAACATTCAGTACTTC.

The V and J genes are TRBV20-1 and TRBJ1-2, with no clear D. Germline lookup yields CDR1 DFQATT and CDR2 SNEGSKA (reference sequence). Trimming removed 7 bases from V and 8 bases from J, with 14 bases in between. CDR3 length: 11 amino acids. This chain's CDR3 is CSVGESWGYTF. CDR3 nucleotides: TGCAGTGTGGGCGAGTCTTGGGGCTACACCTTC.

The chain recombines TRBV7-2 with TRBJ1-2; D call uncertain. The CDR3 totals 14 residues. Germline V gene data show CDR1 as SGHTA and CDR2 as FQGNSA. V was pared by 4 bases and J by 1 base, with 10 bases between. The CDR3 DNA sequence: TGTGCCAGCAGCTACAGCAGCCTTAACTATGGCTACACCTTC. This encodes CASSYSSLNYGYTF.

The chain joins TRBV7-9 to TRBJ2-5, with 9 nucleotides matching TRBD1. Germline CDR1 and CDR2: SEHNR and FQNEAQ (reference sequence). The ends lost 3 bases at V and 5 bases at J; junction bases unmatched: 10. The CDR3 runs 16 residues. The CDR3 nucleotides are TGTGCCAGCAGCTTGCGGGACAGGGCGTCGCAGGAGACCCAGTACTTC. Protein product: CASSLRDRASQETQYF. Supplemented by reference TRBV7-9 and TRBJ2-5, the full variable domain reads DTGVSQNPRHKITKRGQNVTFRCDPISEHNRLYWYRQTLGQGPEFLTYFQNEAQLEKSRLLSDRFSAERPKGSFSTLEIQRTEQGDSAMYLCASSLRDRASQETQYFGPGTRLLVL.

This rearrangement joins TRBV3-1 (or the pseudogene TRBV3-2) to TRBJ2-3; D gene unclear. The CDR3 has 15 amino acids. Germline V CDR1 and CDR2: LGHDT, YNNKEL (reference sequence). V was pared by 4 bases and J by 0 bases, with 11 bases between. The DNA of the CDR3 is TGTGCCAGCAGCCCCACACAGACTAGCACAGATACGCAGTATTTT. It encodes CASSPTQTSTDTQYF.

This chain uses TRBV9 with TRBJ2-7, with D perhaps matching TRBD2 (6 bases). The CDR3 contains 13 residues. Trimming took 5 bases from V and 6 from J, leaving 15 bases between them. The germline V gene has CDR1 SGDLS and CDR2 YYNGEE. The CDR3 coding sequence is TGTGCCAGCAGGGAGGGGATCCTAGGCGAGCAGTACTTC. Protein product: CASREGILGEQYF. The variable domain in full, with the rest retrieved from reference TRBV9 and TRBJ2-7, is DSGVTQTPKHLITATGQRVTLRCSPRSGDLSVYWYQQSLDQGLQFLIQYYNGEERAKGNILERFSAQQFPDLHSELNLSSLELGDSALYFCASREGILGEQYFGPGTRLTVT.

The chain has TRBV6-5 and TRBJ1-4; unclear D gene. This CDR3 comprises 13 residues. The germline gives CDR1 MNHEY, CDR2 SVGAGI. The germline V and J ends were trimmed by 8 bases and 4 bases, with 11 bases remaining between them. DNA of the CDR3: TGTGCCAGCCAAGGACGGAATAATGAAAAACTGTTTTTT. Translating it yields CASQGRNNEKLFF.

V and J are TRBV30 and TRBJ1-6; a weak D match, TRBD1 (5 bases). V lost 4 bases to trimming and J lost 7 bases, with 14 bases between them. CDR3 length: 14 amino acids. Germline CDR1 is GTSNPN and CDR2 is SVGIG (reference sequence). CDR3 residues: CAWTQGVINSPLHF. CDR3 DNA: TGTGCCTGGACACAAGGGGTCATCAATTCACCCCTCCACTTT.

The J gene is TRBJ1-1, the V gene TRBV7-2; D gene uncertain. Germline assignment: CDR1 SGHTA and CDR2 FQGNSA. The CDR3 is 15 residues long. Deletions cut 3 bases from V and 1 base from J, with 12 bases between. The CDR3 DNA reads TGTGCCAGCAGCTTCATAAGCACAGCGAACACTGAAGCTTTCTTT. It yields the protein CASSFISTANTEAFF.

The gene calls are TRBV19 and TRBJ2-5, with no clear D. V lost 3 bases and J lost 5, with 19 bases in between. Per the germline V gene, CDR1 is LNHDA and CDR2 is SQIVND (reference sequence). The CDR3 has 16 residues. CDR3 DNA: TGTGCCAGTAGTATTAGTCCGGACCATAAGAGGGAGACCCAGTACTTC. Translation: CASSISPDHKRETQYF.

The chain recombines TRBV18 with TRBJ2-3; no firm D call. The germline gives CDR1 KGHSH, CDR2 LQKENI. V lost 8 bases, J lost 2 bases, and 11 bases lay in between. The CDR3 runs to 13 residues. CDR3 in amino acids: CASPTRPTDTQYF. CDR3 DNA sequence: TGTGCCAGCCCAACCAGACCCACAGATACGCAGTATTTT.

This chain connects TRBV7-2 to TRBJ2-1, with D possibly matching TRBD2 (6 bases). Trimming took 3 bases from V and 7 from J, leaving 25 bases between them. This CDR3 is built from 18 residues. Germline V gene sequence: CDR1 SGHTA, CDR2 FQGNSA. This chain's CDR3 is CASSFLGGGTSRGNEQFF. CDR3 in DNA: TGTGCCAGCAGCTTCCTAGGTGGGGGGACCTCTCGAGGGAATGAGCAGTTCTTC.

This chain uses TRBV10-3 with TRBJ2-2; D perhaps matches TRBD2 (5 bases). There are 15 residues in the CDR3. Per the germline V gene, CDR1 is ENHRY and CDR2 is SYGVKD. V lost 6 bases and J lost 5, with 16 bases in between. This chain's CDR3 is CAISGGGGRTGELFF. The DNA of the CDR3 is TGTGCCATCAGCGGAGGAGGTGGTAGGACCGGGGAGCTGTTTTTT.

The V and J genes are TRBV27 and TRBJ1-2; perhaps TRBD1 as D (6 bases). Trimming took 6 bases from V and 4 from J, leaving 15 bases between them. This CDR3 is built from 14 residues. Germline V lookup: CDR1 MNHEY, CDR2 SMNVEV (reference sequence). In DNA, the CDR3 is TGTGCCAGCAGCTACCAGGGGAAGGGCTATGGCTACACCTTC. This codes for CASSYQGKGYGYTF.